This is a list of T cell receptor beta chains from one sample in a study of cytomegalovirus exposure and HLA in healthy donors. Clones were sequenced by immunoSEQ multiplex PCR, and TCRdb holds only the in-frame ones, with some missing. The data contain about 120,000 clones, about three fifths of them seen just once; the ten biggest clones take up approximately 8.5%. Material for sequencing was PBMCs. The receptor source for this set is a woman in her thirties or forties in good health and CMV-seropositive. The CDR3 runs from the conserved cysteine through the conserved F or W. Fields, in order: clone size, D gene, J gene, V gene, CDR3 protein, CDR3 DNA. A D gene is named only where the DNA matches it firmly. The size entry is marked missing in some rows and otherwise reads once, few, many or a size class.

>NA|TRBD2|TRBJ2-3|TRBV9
CASSVDPSGRVTDTQYF
TGTGCCAGCAGCGTAGACCCTAGCGGGAGGGTCACAGATACGCAGTATTTT
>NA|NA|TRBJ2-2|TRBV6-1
CASSGTMSVGELFF
TGTGCCAGCAGTGGGACTATGTCCGTCGGGGAGCTGTTTTTT
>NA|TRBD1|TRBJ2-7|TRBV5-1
CASSKTGEDEQYF
TGCGCCAGCAGCAAGACAGGGGAGGACGAGCAGTACTTC
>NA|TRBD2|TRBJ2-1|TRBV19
CASSITSGRRSYNEQFF
TGTGCCAGTAGTATTACTAGCGGGAGGCGCTCCTACAATGAGCAGTTCTTC
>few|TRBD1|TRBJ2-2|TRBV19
CASSGTGLSGELFF
TGTGCCAGTAGTGGGACAGGGTTATCCGGGGAGCTGTTTTTT
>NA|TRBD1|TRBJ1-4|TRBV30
CAWDRGPEKLFF
TGTGCCTGGGACAGGGGGCCTGAAAAACTGTTTTTT
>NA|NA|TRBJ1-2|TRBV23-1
CASSQSQGHYGYTF
TGCGCCAGCAGTCAATCTCAGGGCCACTATGGCTACACCTTC
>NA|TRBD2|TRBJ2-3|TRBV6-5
CASNSGRDTDTQYF
TGTGCCAGCAATAGCGGGAGGGACACAGATACGCAGTATTTT
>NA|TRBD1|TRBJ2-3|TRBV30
CAGETGGGDTQYF
TGTGCCGGAGAGACAGGGGGAGGGGATACGCAGTATTTT
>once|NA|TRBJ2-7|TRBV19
CASSSGGSYEQYF
TGTGCCAGTAGCTCCGGAGGATCCTACGAGCAGTACTTC
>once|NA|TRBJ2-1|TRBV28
CASRPRADHNGQFF
TGTGCCAGCAGGCCGAGGGCCGACCACAATGGGCAGTTCTTC
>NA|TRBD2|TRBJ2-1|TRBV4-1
CASSQDLASGLNEQFF
TGCGCCAGCAGCCAAGATCTGGCTAGCGGCCTAAATGAGCAGTTCTTC
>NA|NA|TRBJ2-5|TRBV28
CASSLQETQYF
TGTGCCAGCAGCCTCCAAGAGACCCAGTACTTC
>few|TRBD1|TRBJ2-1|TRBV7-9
CASSSRGDRESEQFF
TGTGCCAGCAGCTCTAGGGGGGACAGGGAATCTGAGCAGTTCTTC
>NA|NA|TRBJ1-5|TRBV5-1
CASSLEGAPRQPQHF
TGCGCCAGCAGCTTGGAAGGGGCGCCCCGACAGCCCCAGCATTTT
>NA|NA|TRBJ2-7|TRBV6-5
CASRADREGEQYF
TGTGCCAGCAGAGCGGACAGGGAGGGCGAGCAGTACTTC
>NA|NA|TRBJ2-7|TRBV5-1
CASSLASGTTYEQYF
TGCGCCAGCAGCTTGGCTTCAGGAACCACCTACGAGCAGTACTTC
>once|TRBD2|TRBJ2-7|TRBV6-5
CASSYDPSGSSEQYF
TGTGCCAGCAGTTACGACCCTAGCGGGAGTAGTGAGCAGTACTTC
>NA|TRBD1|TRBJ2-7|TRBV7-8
CASSPTTGGYEQYF
TGTGCCAGCAGCCCAACGACAGGGGGCTACGAGCAGTACTTC
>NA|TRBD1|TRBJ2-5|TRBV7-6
CASSLVPGGEETQYF
TGTGCCAGCAGCTTAGTCCCAGGGGGCGAAGAGACCCAGTACTTC
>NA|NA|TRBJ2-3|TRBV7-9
CASSLYGGQEDTQYF
TGTGCCAGCAGCTTATACGGGGGGCAGGAAGATACGCAGTATTTT
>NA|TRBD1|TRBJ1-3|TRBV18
CASSPKGAGGAGNTIYF
TGTGCCAGCTCACCCAAGGGAGCAGGGGGAGCTGGAAACACCATATATTTT
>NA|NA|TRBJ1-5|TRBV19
CASSPLQEPQHF
TGTGCCAGTAGTCCACTCCAAGAGCCCCAGCATTTT
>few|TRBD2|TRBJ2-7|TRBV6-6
CASSLGISSGSYEQYF
TGTGCCAGCTCCCTAGGTATCTCTAGCGGGTCCTACGAGCAGTACTTC
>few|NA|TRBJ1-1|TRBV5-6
CASSLATLNTEAFF
TGTGCCAGCAGCTTGGCAACACTGAACACTGAAGCTTTCTTT
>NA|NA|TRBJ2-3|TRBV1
CTSSQPGEPDTQYF
TGCACCAGCAGCCAACCGGGAGAACCAGATACGCAGTATTTT
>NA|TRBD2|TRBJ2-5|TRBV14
CASSRLAGGQETQYF
TGTGCCAGCAGCCGATTAGCGGGGGGCCAAGAGACCCAGTACTTC
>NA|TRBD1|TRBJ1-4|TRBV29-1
CSVAGTGSEKLFF
TGCAGCGTGGCCGGGACAGGGTCTGAAAAACTGTTTTTT
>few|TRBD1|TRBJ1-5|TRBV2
CASSLRGRGLNQPQHF
TGTGCCAGCAGTCTTAGGGGAAGGGGGCTCAATCAGCCCCAGCATTTT
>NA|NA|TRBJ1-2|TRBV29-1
CSVDGQPNQYGYTF
TGCAGCGTAGATGGACAGCCGAATCAGTATGGCTACACCTTC
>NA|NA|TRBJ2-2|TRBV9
CASSWTEDTGELFF
TGTGCCAGCAGCTGGACTGAGGATACCGGGGAGCTGTTTTTT
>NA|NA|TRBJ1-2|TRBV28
CASESVYYGYTF
TGTGCCAGCGAATCGGTTTACTATGGCTACACCTTC
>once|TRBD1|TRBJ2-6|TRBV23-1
CASSPGQVVRLSGANVLTF
TGCGCCAGCAGTCCAGGACAGGTTGTTAGGCTCTCTGGGGCCAACGTCCTGACTTTC
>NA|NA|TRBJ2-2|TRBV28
CASNTNSANTGELFF
TGTGCCAGCAATACCAACAGTGCGAACACCGGGGAGCTGTTTTTT
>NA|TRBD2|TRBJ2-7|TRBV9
CASSVGGGTYEQYF
TGTGCCAGCAGCGTAGGGGGGGGGACCTACGAGCAGTACTTC
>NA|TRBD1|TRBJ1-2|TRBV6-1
CASSKVGQGSSNYGYTF
TGTGCCAGCAGTAAAGTCGGACAGGGGTCGTCTAACTATGGCTACACCTTC
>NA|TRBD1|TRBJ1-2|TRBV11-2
CASSFPGTGSGYTF
TGTGCCAGCAGCTTTCCCGGGACAGGGAGTGGCTACACCTTC
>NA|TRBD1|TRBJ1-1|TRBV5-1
CASSRTLTGGTEAFF
TGCGCCAGCAGCCGCACCCTCACAGGGGGTACTGAAGCTTTCTTT
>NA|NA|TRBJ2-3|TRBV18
CASSPLEQGMVDTQYF
TGTGCCAGCTCACCATTGGAACAGGGTATGGTAGATACGCAGTATTTT
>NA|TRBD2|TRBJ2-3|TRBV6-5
CASSYLLAGTTDTQYF
TGTGCCAGCAGTTATTTACTAGCGGGAACCACAGATACGCAGTATTTT
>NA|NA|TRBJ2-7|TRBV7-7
CASGSLADEQYF
TGTGCTAGCGGCTCACTAGCTGACGAGCAGTACTTC
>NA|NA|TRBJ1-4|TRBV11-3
CASSPGGTNEKLFF
TGTGCCAGCAGCCCCGGGGGGACTAATGAAAAACTGTTTTTT
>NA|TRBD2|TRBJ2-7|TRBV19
CASSILASGGYEQYF
TGTGCCAGTAGTATACTAGCTAGCGGGGGATACGAGCAGTACTTC
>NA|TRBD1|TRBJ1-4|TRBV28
CASSPTGPGEKLFF
TGTGCCAGCAGTCCGACAGGGCCCGGAGAAAAACTGTTTTTT
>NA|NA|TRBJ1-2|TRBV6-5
CASSYSPSDTFYGYTF
TGTGCCAGCAGTTACTCTCCATCGGACACATTCTATGGCTACACCTTC
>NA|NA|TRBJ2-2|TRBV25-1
CASSERPGHPNTGELFF
TGTGCCAGCAGTGAACGCCCGGGACACCCGAACACCGGGGAGCTGTTTTTT
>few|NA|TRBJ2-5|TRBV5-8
CASSPGQGGNTGGETQYF
TGTGCCAGCAGCCCCGGACAGGGAGGGAATACGGGTGGAGAGACCCAGTACTTC
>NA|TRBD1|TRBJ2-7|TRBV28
CASSRQGAGSYEQYF
TGTGCCAGCAGTCGACAGGGAGCCGGCTCCTACGAGCAGTACTTC
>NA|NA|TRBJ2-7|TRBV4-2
CASSQESAAAEQYF
TGTGCCAGCAGCCAAGAATCGGCGGCGGCTGAGCAGTACTTC
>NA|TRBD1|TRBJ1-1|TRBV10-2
CASSQDRGTEAFF
TGCGCCAGCAGTCAGGACAGGGGGACTGAAGCTTTCTTT
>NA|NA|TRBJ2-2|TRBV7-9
CASSFSAGELFF
TGTGCCAGCAGCTTCTCGGCCGGGGAGCTGTTTTTT
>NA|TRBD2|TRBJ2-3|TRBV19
CASSGMGGSTDTQYF
TGTGCCAGTAGCGGGATGGGGGGGAGCACAGATACGCAGTATTTT
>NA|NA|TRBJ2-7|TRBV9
CASSVAGANEQYF
TGTGCCAGCAGCGTAGCGGGAGCTAACGAGCAGTACTTC